This TCR beta chain was identified in a study of cytomegalovirus exposure and HLA in healthy donors. Whole-study results and caveats: Cytomegalovirus-associated TCR beta chains were listed, numbering 150 to 200. Rare TCR sequences dominated, though some public TCRs recurred in many donors.

On this clone itself: The target antigen is unknown.

Donors came from a validation cohort of approximately 110 subjects, distinct from the first 666-subject cohort. The ends were cut back, 5 bases at V and 0 bases at J, with 12 bases in the middle. There are 15 residues in the CDR3. Germline CDR1 SGHAT, CDR2 FQNNGV. Sequencing used immunoSEQ multiplex PCR; TCRdb keeps in-frame clones, though not all of them. Of 90,000 to 130,000 clones in the sample, 88% are singletons; the top ten hold almost 1.5%. This sequence was found in a woman in her twenties or thirties in good health and CMV-seropositive. The chain recombines TRBV11-2 with TRBJ2-3; D is perhaps TRBD1 (6 bases). Source material: PBMCs. For the CDR3, the DNA is TGTGCCAGCAGCCCAATTACAGGGAGCACAGATACGCAGTATTTT. This sequence encodes CASSPITGSTDTQYF.